The 26 T cell receptor beta chains reported below all come from one sample, sequenced in a study of siplizumab effects on memory and regulatory T cells. Sequencing used immunoSEQ multiplex PCR; TCRdb keeps in-frame clones, though not all of them. The sample has about 91,000 clones; 80% to 95% are singletons. Sequencing was performed on CD8+ T cells sorted from blood. The receptor set was obtained from a human donor in good health.

The chain joins TRBV9 to TRBJ2-6; 11 bases line up with TRBD2. V shed 0 bases and J 0 bases; nucleotides not matched to a gene: 11. Germline-derived CDR1 and CDR2 are SGDLS and YYNGEE. This CDR3 has 21 residues. The CDR3 sequence: CASSVDRTSGQQSSGANVLTF. The CDR3 DNA follows: TGTGCCAGCAGCGTAGATCGGACTAGCGGGCAACAAAGCTCTGGGGCCAACGTCCTGACTTTC.

This clone has only a few counts. This rearrangement joins TRBV13 to TRBJ2-3, with TRBD2 matching 11 bases. The CDR3 runs to 17 residues. Germline values: CDR1 PRHDT, CDR2 FYEKMQ (reference sequence). After removal of 10 bases from V and 0 bases from J, the junction contained 12 bases not matched to a gene. CDR3 DNA sequence: TGTGCCACCGGACTAGCGGGTACTGACAGGAGCACAGATACGCAGTATTTT. It specifies CATGLAGTDRSTDTQYF.

This chain connects TRBV11-2 to TRBJ2-1; 12 nucleotides agree with TRBD2. CDR3 length: 15 residues. Germline V gene data show CDR1 as SGHAT and CDR2 as FQNNGV. The V and J ends lost 5 bases and 8 bases, in that order; junction bases with no gene match: 7. The CDR3 region is CASSGSSGGAYEQFF. The CDR3 nucleotides read TGTGCCAGCAGCGGGTCTAGCGGGGGGGCTTATGAGCAGTTCTTC. Looking up the rest from reference TRBV11-2 and TRBJ2-1 gives the full variable domain: EAGVAQSPRYKIIEKRQSVAFWCNPISGHATLYWYQQILGQGPKLLIQFQNNGVVDDSQLPKDRFSAERLKGVDSTLKIQPAKLEDSAVYLCASSGSSGGAYEQFFGPGTRLTVL.

The rearrangement links TRBV6-4 to TRBJ2-1, with TRBD2 matching over 8 bases. The CDR3 consists of 15 residues. Unmatched junction bases numbered 3, after V lost 0 bases and J lost 5 bases. In germline, CDR1 is MRHNA, CDR2 SNTAGT. The CDR3 sequence: CASSDSGGAHNEQFF. CDR3 bases: TGTGCCAGCAGTGACTCCGGGGGGGCCCACAATGAGCAGTTCTTC.

This clone was counted once. The V call is TRBV6-1, the J call TRBJ1-2; D is unclear. The CDR3 is 11 amino acids. The ends were cut back, 3 bases at V and 4 bases at J, with 3 bases in the middle. Germline values: CDR1 MNHNS, CDR2 SASEGT. CDR3 sequence reads: CASSEFYGYTF. The CDR3 nucleotides are TGTGCCAGCAGTGAGTTCTATGGCTACACCTTC.

As DNA, the CDR3 is TGTGCCAGCAGCTCCTCGCTGGACAGGCTTGACAATGAGCAGTTCTTC. As protein: CASSSSLDRLDNEQFF. The J gene is TRBJ2-1, the V gene TRBV9; TRBD1 aligns across 7 bases. CDR3 length: 16 amino acids. Germline trimming cut 4 bases from V and 5 bases from J; bases unmatched to any gene: 12. Germline assignment: CDR1 SGDLS and CDR2 YYNGEE.

The chain employs TRBV4-3 and TRBJ2-7; 10 bases line up with TRBD2. V trimming: 0 bases; J trimming: 4 bases; junction bases outside the gene matches: 3. The CDR3 has 15 residues. Per germline, CDR1 LGHNA and CDR2 YSLEER. The CDR3 reads CASSQDASGSYEQYF. The CDR3 DNA reads as TGCGCCAGCAGCCAAGACGCTAGCGGGAGTTACGAGCAGTACTTC.

This chain connects TRBV10-3 to TRBJ1-2; 7 bases match TRBD1. V trimming: 3 bases; J trimming: 6 bases; junction bases outside the gene matches: 7. There are 14 residues in the CDR3. The germline V gene has CDR1 ENHRY and CDR2 SYGVKD. The CDR3 region has the DNA TGTGCCATCAGTGAAGGAACAGGGGATGATGGCTACACCTTC. It translates to CAISEGTGDDGYTF.

The J gene is TRBJ1-2, the V gene TRBV9; maybe TRBD1 (6 bases). V was clipped by 3 bases and J by 4 bases, with 10 bases between them. Germline V gives CDR1 SGDLS, CDR2 YYNGEE. The CDR3 loop spans 13 amino acids. In DNA, the CDR3 is TGTGCCAGCAGCGAAACAGGGAGCTATGGCTACACCTTC. Amino acid sequence: CASSETGSYGYTF.

Here the CDR3 reads CASKEDGGASAEQYF. CDR3 DNA sequence: TGTGCCAGCAAAGAAGACGGGGGCGCTTCGGCCGAGCAGTACTTC. The rearrangement uses TRBV6-5 and TRBJ2-7, with D perhaps TRBD1 or TRBD2 (6 bases each). This CDR3 has 15 amino acids. Between the trimmed V and J ends, which lost 7 bases and 6 bases, there was a span of 22 bases. CDR1 and CDR2 (germline): MNHEY, SVGAGI.

The J gene is TRBJ1-1, the V gene TRBV9; possible D gene TRBD1, 6 bases. The CDR3 runs to 17 residues. Deletions cut 0 bases from V and 1 base from J, with 16 bases between. The germline V gene encodes CDR1 SGDLS and CDR2 YYNGEE. CDR3 bases: TGTGCCAGCAGCGTAGAAGGGGCAACAGGGCCGAACACTGAAGCTTTCTTT. Translating it yields CASSVEGATGPNTEAFF.

The chain couples TRBV18 to TRBJ2-7; D is possibly TRBD2 (5 bases). There are 16 residues in the CDR3. Germline CDR1 is KGHSH and CDR2 is LQKENI. With 2 bases removed from V and 2 bases from J, the gap between germline ends came to 16 bases. CDR3 nucleotide sequence: TGTGCCAGCTCACCAGTCTCGAGGGAATTTCCCTACGAGCAGTACTTC. Protein product: CASSPVSREFPYEQYF. The full variable domain, completed using reference TRBV18 and TRBJ2-7, is NAGVMQNPRHLVRRRGQEARLRCSPMKGHSHVYWYRQLPEEGLKFMVYLQKENIIDESGMPKERFSAEFPKEGPSILRIQQVVRGDSAAYFCASSPVSREFPYEQYFGPGTRLTVT.

This clone appeared once. J is TRBJ1-3 and V is TRBV7-9; D remains ambiguous. This CDR3 contains 11 residues. The V gene's germline CDR1 is SEHNR and CDR2 FQNEAQ (reference sequence). Trimming left V 11 bases short and J 4 bases short, with 9 bases between. CDR3 amino acids: CAGKYGNTIYF. The DNA for the CDR3 is TGTGCCGGCAAGTACGGAAACACCATATATTTT. Full variable domain (rest looked up from reference TRBV7-9 and TRBJ1-3): DTGVSQNPRHKITKRGQNVTFRCDPISEHNRLYWYRQTLGQGPEFLTYFQNEAQLEKSRLLSDRFSAERPKGSFSTLEIQRTEQGDSAMYLCAGKYGNTIYFGEGSWLTVV.

The V gene is TRBV27, the J gene TRBJ2-1; either TRBD1 or TRBD2 may supply D (5 bases each). The CDR3 sequence is 15 residues long. V gave up 4 bases and J gave up 2 bases, with 12 bases separating them. In germline, CDR1 is MNHEY, CDR2 SMNVEV (reference sequence). The CDR3 DNA is TGTGCCAGCAGTTGGTGGGACGGAGCCTACAATGAGCAGTTCTTC. It specifies CASSWWDGAYNEQFF.

V usage is TRBV6-1 and J usage is TRBJ1-1, with D perhaps matching TRBD1 (5 bases). This CDR3 has 14 residues. Germline V lookup: CDR1 MNHNS, CDR2 SASEGT. V was shortened by 8 bases and J by 6 bases, with 19 bases between the two germline ends. The CDR3 reads CASWEGDGKSEAFF. The CDR3 nucleotides are TGTGCCAGCTGGGAAGGGGACGGCAAGTCTGAAGCTTTCTTT.

DNA for the CDR3: TGTGCCAGTAGGCGGCTCGCGGAGACCCAAGCTAACTATGGCTACACCTTC. This encodes CASRRLAETQANYGYTF. This chain links TRBV19 with TRBJ1-2; D gene uncertain. Per germline, CDR1 LNHDA and CDR2 SQIVND (reference sequence). Trimming took 6 bases from V and 0 from J, leaving 20 bases between them. This CDR3 is 17 amino acids long.

J is TRBJ1-2 and V is TRBV27, with unresolved D. The V end lost 4 bases, the J end lost 2 bases, and 20 bases lay between the germline ends. This CDR3 is built from 17 residues. Germline loops: CDR1 MNHEY, CDR2 SMNVEV (reference sequence). The CDR3 DNA reads TGTGCCAGCAGTTCCGCCCCTGGGCGCCACATCAACTATGGCTACACCTTC. Encoded protein: CASSSAPGRHINYGYTF.

This clone was seen a handful of times. V gene TRBV4-1 combines with J gene TRBJ2-1; 7 bases fit TRBD1. The V segment lost 0 bases and the J segment 3 bases; nucleotides outside the gene matches: 2. Germline V gives CDR1 MGHRA, CDR2 YSYEKL. This CDR3 spans 15 amino acids. CDR3 residues: CASSQDGTDYNEQFF. For the CDR3, the DNA is TGCGCCAGCAGCCAAGACGGGACAGACTACAATGAGCAGTTCTTC.

This clone was seen once. The genes are TRBV25-1 and TRBJ2-1; possibly TRBD2 for D (5 bases). The CDR3 consists of 14 residues. CDR1 MGHDK and CDR2 SYGVNS come from the germline V gene. Trimming took off 2 bases at V and 7 bases at J, with 12 bases between the two ends. The CDR3 nucleotides read TGTGCCAGCAGTGAACTCACTAGTGTTAATGAGCAGTTCTTC. Translation gives CASSELTSVNEQFF.

This clone showed up just once. The CDR3 loop reads CSFFGTNSYEQYF. The DNA for the CDR3 is TGCAGCTTCTTTGGGACAAACTCCTACGAGCAGTACTTC. V gene TRBV29-1 combines with J gene TRBJ2-7; D perhaps matches TRBD1 (6 bases). The germline gives CDR1 SQVTM, CDR2 ANQGSEA. The CDR3 length is 13 residues. The V end was cut by 8 bases, the J end by 0 bases, with 14 bases between.

This clone came up a few times. V is TRBV7-8 and J is TRBJ1-1; D is unresolved. CDR1 is SGHVS and CDR2 is FQNEAQ in the germline V gene. V was shortened by 4 bases and J by 11 bases, with 20 bases between the two germline ends. The CDR3 loop spans 14 amino acids. CDR3 DNA: TGTGCCAGCAGCTCTTCACAAAGCGGTCCGGAGGCTTTCTTT. Translated: CASSSSQSGPEAFF.

This clone was observed at least ten times. The V gene is TRBV4-1, the J gene TRBJ2-7; 7 nucleotides align to TRBD1. Trimming took 3 bases from V and 2 from J; bases not matched to a gene: 7. The germline V gene encodes CDR1 MGHRA and CDR2 YSYEKL. The CDR3 sequence is 15 residues long. The CDR3 DNA reads TGCGCCAGCAGCCATACGGCCACAGGGGCCTACGAGCAGTACTTC. It encodes CASSHTATGAYEQYF.

The rearrangement links TRBV19 to TRBJ1-5, with a possible D match to TRBD1 (5 bases). V dropped 0 bases and J dropped 3 bases, with 15 bases sitting between them. Per germline, CDR1 LNHDA and CDR2 SQIVND (reference sequence). The CDR3 has 17 amino acids. CDR3 sequence (DNA): TGTGCCAGTAGTATAGATTCTGAGCAGGGCGTCAATCAGCCCCAGCATTTT. Protein: CASSIDSEQGVNQPQHF.

The chain carries TRBV29-1 and TRBJ2-1; D is perhaps TRBD1 (6 bases). Trimming stripped 8 bases from V and 4 bases from J, with 9 bases between. CDR3 size: 11 residues. Germline V CDR1 and CDR2: SQVTM, ANQGSEA. As DNA, the CDR3 is TGCAGCTGGACAGTATACAATGAGCAGTTCTTC. The encoded protein is CSWTVYNEQFF.

The V and J genes are TRBV4-1 and TRBJ1-3; D uncertain. From germline, CDR1 is MGHRA and CDR2 YSYEKL. With 4 bases removed from V and 5 bases from J, the gap between germline ends came to 15 bases. The CDR3 is 15 amino acids. The CDR3 DNA reads as TGCGCCAGCAGCCTAAACCACCCTGGGAGAAACACCATATATTTT. The encoded protein is CASSLNHPGRNTIYF.

CDR3 protein: CASSQAPNRQGTRYEQYF. The CDR3 bases are TGTGCCAGCAGCCAGGCCCCTAATAGACAGGGGACCCGCTACGAGCAGTACTTC. The rearrangement joins TRBV14 to TRBJ2-7, with 8 bases lining up with TRBD1. CDR1 and CDR2 from the germline V gene are SGHDN and FVKESK. Trimming cost V 3 bases and J 3 bases; bases outside gene matches: 16. CDR3 length: 18 amino acids.